A selection of T cell receptor beta chains follows, all from one sample in a study of T cell responses to AZD1222 COVID-19 vaccine. TCRdb's copy holds only in-frame clones and misses some; the assay was immunoSEQ multiplex PCR. The data contain some 120,000 clones, roughly nine tenths of them singletons. The sample in question was peripheral blood, obtained on day 0 of AZD1222 vaccination. These receptors came from an adult in good health. The CDR3 runs from the conserved cysteine through the conserved F or W. Fields, in order: V gene, clone size, D gene, J gene, CDR3 DNA, CDR3 protein. A D gene is named only where the DNA matches it firmly. The listing skips clone size in some rows; elsewhere it reads once, few, many or a size class.

v_gene: TRBV6-2/TRBV6-3; abundance: .; d_gene: .; j_gene: TRBJ2-2; CDR3nt: TGTGCCAGCAGTTGGTGGGGGTCGAACACCGGGGAGCTGTTTTTT; CDR3aa: CASSWWGSNTGELFF
v_gene: TRBV4-2; abundance: .; d_gene: .; j_gene: TRBJ2-7; CDR3nt: TGTGCCAGCAGCCAAGCCTCCCAGGGCAACTACGAGCAGTACTTC; CDR3aa: CASSQASQGNYEQYF
v_gene: TRBV3-1/TRBV3-2; abundance: .; d_gene: .; j_gene: TRBJ1-2; CDR3nt: TGTGCCAGCAGCCAAGGGTCGGGGAACTATGGCTACACCTTC; CDR3aa: CASSQGSGNYGYTF
v_gene: TRBV27; abundance: .; d_gene: TRBD1; j_gene: TRBJ1-6; CDR3nt: TGTGCCAGCAGGGGACAGGGGAGTGGTTCACCCCTCCACTTT; CDR3aa: CASRGQGSGSPLHF
v_gene: TRBV21-1; abundance: .; d_gene: .; j_gene: TRBJ2-7; CDR3nt: TGTGCCAGCAGCGCAACAGGGGGAGCCTCCTACGAGCAGTACTTC; CDR3aa: CASSATGGASYEQYF
v_gene: TRBV6-1; abundance: .; d_gene: .; j_gene: TRBJ1-3; CDR3nt: TGTGCCAGCAGTGAAGGTGTAGGGACTTCAGGAAACACCATATATTTT; CDR3aa: CASSEGVGTSGNTIYF
v_gene: TRBV7-8; abundance: .; d_gene: TRBD1; j_gene: TRBJ1-2; CDR3nt: TGTGCCAGCAGCTCTCAGACAGGGGGGACTTATGGCTACACCTTC; CDR3aa: CASSSQTGGTYGYTF
v_gene: TRBV6-5; abundance: once; d_gene: TRBD1; j_gene: TRBJ1-2; CDR3nt: TGTGCCATTCGTAGGACAGGGGATCGGGGTGGCTACACCTTC; CDR3aa: CAIRRTGDRGGYTF
v_gene: TRBV28; abundance: once; d_gene: .; j_gene: TRBJ2-7; CDR3nt: TGTGCCAGCAGTCCCGCAGGTCTTTATGGGCGCTACGAGCAGTACTTC; CDR3aa: CASSPAGLYGRYEQYF
v_gene: TRBV6-2/TRBV6-3; abundance: .; d_gene: TRBD1; j_gene: TRBJ1-5; CDR3nt: TGTGCCAGCAGTTTCGAGGGGGCGAACTATCAGCCCCAGCATTTT; CDR3aa: CASSFEGANYQPQHF
v_gene: TRBV4-1; abundance: .; d_gene: .; j_gene: TRBJ2-1; CDR3nt: TGCGCCAGCAGCCAAGAGGGCGGCAGGGAGATTGAGCAGTTCTTC; CDR3aa: CASSQEGGREIEQFF
v_gene: TRBV2; abundance: .; d_gene: .; j_gene: TRBJ2-7; CDR3nt: TGTGCCAGCAGTGAAGTTTCTACTGGGGACGGAGCCTTCTACGAGCAGTACTTC; CDR3aa: CASSEVSTGDGAFYEQYF
v_gene: TRBV27; abundance: .; d_gene: .; j_gene: TRBJ2-7; CDR3nt: TGTGCCAGCAGTTTCGACATGGGCTACGAGCAGTACTTC; CDR3aa: CASSFDMGYEQYF
v_gene: TRBV28; abundance: .; d_gene: .; j_gene: TRBJ1-1; CDR3nt: TGTGCCAGCAGTTTTCCGGGGCGCACTGAAGCTTTCTTT; CDR3aa: CASSFPGRTEAFF
v_gene: TRBV19; abundance: .; d_gene: TRBD1; j_gene: TRBJ1-2; CDR3nt: TGTGCCAGTATTCAACAGGGGCGGGTCTATGGCTACACCTTC; CDR3aa: CASIQQGRVYGYTF
v_gene: TRBV9; abundance: .; d_gene: TRBD1; j_gene: TRBJ1-2; CDR3nt: TGTGCCAGCAGCGTAGGGAGCGGGACAGGGCGGTACTATGGCTACACCTTC; CDR3aa: CASSVGSGTGRYYGYTF
v_gene: TRBV6-5; abundance: .; d_gene: TRBD1; j_gene: TRBJ1-5; CDR3nt: TGTGCCAGCACCCAGACAGGGCCACTACCCCAGCATTTT; CDR3aa: CASTQTGPLPQHF
v_gene: TRBV24-1; abundance: .; d_gene: TRBD2; j_gene: TRBJ2-1; CDR3nt: TGTGCCACCAGTGATTTTCGGGGGGGCTCCTACAATGAGCAGTTCTTC; CDR3aa: CATSDFRGGSYNEQFF
v_gene: TRBV7-9; abundance: .; d_gene: .; j_gene: TRBJ1-2; CDR3nt: TGTGCCAGCAGCTTAGAGTTAGGGGGCTACACCTTC; CDR3aa: CASSLELGGYTF
v_gene: TRBV18; abundance: once; d_gene: TRBD1; j_gene: TRBJ2-7; CDR3nt: TGTGCCAGCTCACCCGGACAGGTTACCTACGAGCAGTACTTC; CDR3aa: CASSPGQVTYEQYF
v_gene: TRBV7-9; abundance: .; d_gene: .; j_gene: TRBJ2-7; CDR3nt: TGTGCCAGCAGCTTAGTGTCCACTATGGGCTACGAGCAGTACTTC; CDR3aa: CASSLVSTMGYEQYF
v_gene: TRBV27; abundance: .; d_gene: .; j_gene: TRBJ1-2; CDR3nt: TGTGCCAGCAGATCTCTCGGGCGGAACTATGGCTACACCTTC; CDR3aa: CASRSLGRNYGYTF
v_gene: TRBV4-3; abundance: .; d_gene: TRBD1; j_gene: TRBJ2-5; CDR3nt: TGCGCCAGCAGCCGCTCGCGGACAGGGGGCGGAGAGACCCAGTACTTC; CDR3aa: CASSRSRTGGGETQYF
v_gene: TRBV18; abundance: .; d_gene: TRBD2; j_gene: TRBJ2-5; CDR3nt: TGTGCCAGCTCACCAGCGGGGGGGCCGGAGACCCAGTACTTC; CDR3aa: CASSPAGGPETQYF
v_gene: TRBV30; abundance: .; d_gene: TRBD2; j_gene: TRBJ2-3; CDR3nt: TGTGCCTGGCATACCCTCGGGACGGGGGGGCGAGGGTCCCTCGAAATGTCCACAGATACGCAGTATTTT; CDR3aa: CAWHTLGTGGRGSLEMSTDTQYF
v_gene: TRBV30; abundance: .; d_gene: TRBD1; j_gene: TRBJ1-3; CDR3nt: TGTGCCTGGACCACAGGGGCTGGAAACACCATATATTTT; CDR3aa: CAWTTGAGNTIYF
v_gene: TRBV6-4; abundance: .; d_gene: .; j_gene: TRBJ2-3; CDR3nt: TGTGCCAGCAGTATTAGCGGCGCTACAGATACGCAGTATTTT; CDR3aa: CASSISGATDTQYF
v_gene: TRBV4-3; abundance: .; d_gene: .; j_gene: TRBJ1-2; CDR3nt: TGCGCCAGCAGCCAAGAAGTGTCAGGGAGAAACTATGGCTACACCTTC; CDR3aa: CASSQEVSGRNYGYTF
v_gene: TRBV4-3; abundance: .; d_gene: .; j_gene: TRBJ1-1; CDR3nt: TGCGCCAGCAGCCAGAGCCTTGGACAGAGGAACACTGAAGCTTTCTTT; CDR3aa: CASSQSLGQRNTEAFF
v_gene: TRBV5-1; abundance: .; d_gene: .; j_gene: TRBJ2-3; CDR3nt: TGCGCCAGCAGCTTGCCAGGGGCGTCCACAGATACGCAGTATTTT; CDR3aa: CASSLPGASTDTQYF
v_gene: TRBV5-4; abundance: .; d_gene: .; j_gene: TRBJ1-2; CDR3nt: TGTGCCAGCAGCTTGGAGTATCCGGGAAGTGGCTACACCTTC; CDR3aa: CASSLEYPGSGYTF
v_gene: TRBV28; abundance: .; d_gene: TRBD1; j_gene: TRBJ1-5; CDR3nt: TGTGCCAGCGGGACAGTTGGTCAGCCCCAGCATTTT; CDR3aa: CASGTVGQPQHF
v_gene: TRBV5-1; abundance: .; d_gene: .; j_gene: TRBJ1-1; CDR3nt: TGCGCCAGCAGCTTGGACAGCAGAGCTTTCTTT; CDR3aa: CASSLDSRAFF
v_gene: TRBV7-9; abundance: once; d_gene: .; j_gene: TRBJ2-1; CDR3nt: TGTGCCAGCAGAGCATACCACAATGAGCAGTTCTTC; CDR3aa: CASRAYHNEQFF
v_gene: TRBV7-6; abundance: .; d_gene: TRBD1; j_gene: TRBJ2-7; CDR3nt: TGTGCCAGCAGCTTAGGTCTGGCAGGGGGCGAACGCGAGCAGTACTTC; CDR3aa: CASSLGLAGGEREQYF
v_gene: TRBV28; abundance: once; d_gene: TRBD1; j_gene: TRBJ2-2; CDR3nt: TGTGCCAGCAGTGCCCCTCATTCGGACAGGGGGGCCGGGGAGCTGTTTTTT; CDR3aa: CASSAPHSDRGAGELFF
v_gene: TRBV2; abundance: few; d_gene: .; j_gene: TRBJ2-5; CDR3nt: TGTGCCAGCAACAGGGCCCAAGAGACCCAGTACTTC; CDR3aa: CASNRAQETQYF
v_gene: TRBV6-5; abundance: .; d_gene: .; j_gene: TRBJ2-7; CDR3nt: TGTGCCAGCATAAGAACTTACGAGCAGTACTTC; CDR3aa: CASIRTYEQYF
v_gene: TRBV19; abundance: .; d_gene: .; j_gene: TRBJ2-2; CDR3nt: TGTGCCAGTAGTAGGGGCCTCGGGACCCCGAACACCGGGGAGCTGTTTTTT; CDR3aa: CASSRGLGTPNTGELFF
v_gene: TRBV5-1; abundance: .; d_gene: TRBD1; j_gene: TRBJ2-3; CDR3nt: TGCGCCAGCAGCTTGGCCCCACAGGGGACAGATACGCAGTATTTT; CDR3aa: CASSLAPQGTDTQYF
v_gene: TRBV13; abundance: .; d_gene: .; j_gene: TRBJ1-5; CDR3nt: TGTGCCAGCAGCTTATACGGGGATCAGCCCCAGCATTTT; CDR3aa: CASSLYGDQPQHF
v_gene: TRBV6-4; abundance: .; d_gene: TRBD1; j_gene: TRBJ2-7; CDR3nt: TGTGCCAGCAGTGACTGGTGGGACAGGGGATATTACTCCTACGAGCAGTACTTC; CDR3aa: CASSDWWDRGYYSYEQYF
v_gene: TRBV6-5; abundance: .; d_gene: TRBD1; j_gene: TRBJ2-7; CDR3nt: TGTGCCAGCACCAAATATCAGGGGGCTTCCTACGAGCAGTACTTC; CDR3aa: CASTKYQGASYEQYF
v_gene: TRBV10-3; abundance: .; d_gene: .; j_gene: TRBJ1-5; CDR3nt: TGTGCCATCAGTGAGTTGGGGCCTGACAATCAGCCCCAGCATTTT; CDR3aa: CAISELGPDNQPQHF
v_gene: TRBV7-9; abundance: .; d_gene: .; j_gene: TRBJ2-3; CDR3nt: TGTGCCAGCAGCTTAGTGGGAAGGTTTGGAGATACGCAGTATTTT; CDR3aa: CASSLVGRFGDTQYF